The subject of this entry is one TCR beta chain. What it binds is not known. CDR1 LNHDA and CDR2 SQIVND come from the germline V gene (reference sequence). The CDR3 loop spans 14 amino acids. The V and J ends lost 3 bases and 0 bases respectively, with 8 bases between them. This record belongs to a study of cytomegalovirus exposure and HLA in healthy donors. General observations from the study: Apart from CMV serostatus, no immune exposure information was available. A later look showed TCR association rates differing by HLA locus, highest for DRB1 and lowest for HLA-C. Researchers counted over 150 TCR beta chains as cytomegalovirus-associated. Of the V segments, some could not be distinguished, including TRBV6-2 and TRBV6-3, and were excluded.

PCR used 60 Vbeta primers and 13 Jbeta primers. The protocol was immunoSEQ multiplex PCR, while the TCRdb copy is restricted to in-frame clones and leaves out a portion. Of about 210,000 clones listed, around 86% were seen once; the top ten hold roughly 10%. Specimen: PBMCs. J is TRBJ1-2 and V is TRBV19, with D unclear. The receptor's source is a woman aged 50 to 60 in good health and CMV-seropositive. CDR3 sequence (DNA): TGTGCCAGTAGTATGACTAGAGCTAACTATGGCTACACCTTC. This codes for CASSMTRANYGYTF.